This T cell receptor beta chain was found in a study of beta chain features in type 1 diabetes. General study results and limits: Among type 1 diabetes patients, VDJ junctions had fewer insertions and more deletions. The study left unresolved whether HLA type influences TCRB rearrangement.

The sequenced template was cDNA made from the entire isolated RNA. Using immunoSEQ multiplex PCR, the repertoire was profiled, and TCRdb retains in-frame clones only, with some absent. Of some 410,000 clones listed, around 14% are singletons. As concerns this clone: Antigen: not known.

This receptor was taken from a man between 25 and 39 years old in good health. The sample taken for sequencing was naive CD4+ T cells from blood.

CDR3 sequence: CASSGGQEKSGYTF. In DNA form, the CDR3 reads TGTGCCAGCAGTGGAGGGCAGGAGAAGTCAGGCTACACCTTC. The V and J genes are TRBV25-1 and TRBJ1-2; the D is unclear. Germline CDR1 MGHDK, CDR2 SYGVNS. Trimming left V 4 bases short and J 8 bases short, with 17 bases between. The CDR3 is 14 residues long.